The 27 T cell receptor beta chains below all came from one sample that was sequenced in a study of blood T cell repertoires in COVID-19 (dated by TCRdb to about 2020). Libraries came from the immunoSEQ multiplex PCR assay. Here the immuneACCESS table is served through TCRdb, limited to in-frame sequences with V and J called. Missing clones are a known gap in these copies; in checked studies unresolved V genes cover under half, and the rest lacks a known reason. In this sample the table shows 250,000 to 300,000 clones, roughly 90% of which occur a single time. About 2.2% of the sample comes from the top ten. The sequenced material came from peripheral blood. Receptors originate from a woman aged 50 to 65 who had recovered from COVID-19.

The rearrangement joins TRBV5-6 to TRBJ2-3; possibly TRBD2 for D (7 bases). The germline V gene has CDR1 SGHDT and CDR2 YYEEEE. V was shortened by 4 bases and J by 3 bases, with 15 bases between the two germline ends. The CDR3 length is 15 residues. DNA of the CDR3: TGTGCCAGCAGCAGGGGAGGGGGATTTACAGATACGCAGTATTTT. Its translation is CASSRGGGFTDTQYF.

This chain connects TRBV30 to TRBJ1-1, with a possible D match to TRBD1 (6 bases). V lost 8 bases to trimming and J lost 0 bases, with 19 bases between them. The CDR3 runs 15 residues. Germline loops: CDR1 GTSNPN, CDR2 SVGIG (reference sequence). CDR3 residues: CAQRSGGRLNTEAFF. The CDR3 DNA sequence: TGTGCCCAAAGGAGCGGGGGGCGCTTGAACACTGAAGCTTTCTTT. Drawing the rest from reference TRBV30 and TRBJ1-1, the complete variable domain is SQTIHQWPATLVQPVGSPLSLECTVEGTSNPNLYWYRQAAGRGLQLLFYSVGIGQISSEVPQNLSASRPQDRQFILSSKKLLLSDSGFYLCAQRSGGRLNTEAFFGQGTRLTVV.

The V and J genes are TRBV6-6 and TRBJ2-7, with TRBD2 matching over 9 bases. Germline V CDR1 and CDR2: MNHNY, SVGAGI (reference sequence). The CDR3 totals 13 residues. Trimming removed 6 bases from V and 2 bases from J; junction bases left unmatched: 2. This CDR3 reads CASRLAGPYEQYF. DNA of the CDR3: TGTGCCAGCAGACTAGCGGGTCCCTACGAGCAGTACTTC.

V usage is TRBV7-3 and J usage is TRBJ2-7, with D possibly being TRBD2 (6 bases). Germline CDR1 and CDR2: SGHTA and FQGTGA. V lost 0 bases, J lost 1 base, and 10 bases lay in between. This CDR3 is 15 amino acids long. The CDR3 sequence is CASSLTGSGSYEQYF. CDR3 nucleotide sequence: TGTGCCAGCAGCTTAACCGGGAGTGGGTCCTACGAGCAGTACTTC.

Here the CDR3 reads CASSDGTGWDTEAFF. CDR3 in DNA: TGTGCCAGCTCAGATGGTACAGGGTGGGACACTGAAGCTTTCTTT. The chain links TRBV18 to TRBJ1-1, with D possibly TRBD1 on 6 matching bases. Germline V lookup: CDR1 KGHSH, CDR2 LQKENI. V was cut by 5 bases and J by 3 bases, with 16 bases left in between. The length of the CDR3 is 15 residues. The whole variable domain, remainder taken from reference TRBV18 and TRBJ1-1, is NAGVMQNPRHLVRRRGQEARLRCSPMKGHSHVYWYRQLPEEGLKFMVYLQKENIIDESGMPKERFSAEFPKEGPSILRIQQVVRGDSAAYFCASSDGTGWDTEAFFGQGTRLTVV.

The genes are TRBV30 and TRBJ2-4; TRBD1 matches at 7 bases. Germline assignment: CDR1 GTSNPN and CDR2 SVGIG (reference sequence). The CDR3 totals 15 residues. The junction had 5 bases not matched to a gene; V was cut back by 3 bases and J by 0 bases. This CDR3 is CAWSGQALAKNIQYF. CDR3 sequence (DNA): TGTGCCTGGAGCGGACAGGCGCTAGCCAAAAACATTCAGTACTTC.

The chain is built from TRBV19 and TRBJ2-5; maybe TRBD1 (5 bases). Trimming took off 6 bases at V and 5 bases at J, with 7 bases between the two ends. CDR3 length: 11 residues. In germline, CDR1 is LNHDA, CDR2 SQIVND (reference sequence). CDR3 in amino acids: CASRNRETQYF. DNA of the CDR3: TGTGCCAGTAGGAACAGGGAGACCCAGTACTTC.

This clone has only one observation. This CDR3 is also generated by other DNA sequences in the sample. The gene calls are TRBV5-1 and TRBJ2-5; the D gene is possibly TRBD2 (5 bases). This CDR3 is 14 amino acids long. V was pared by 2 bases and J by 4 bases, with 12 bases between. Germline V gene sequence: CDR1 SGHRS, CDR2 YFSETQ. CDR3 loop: CASSLAGRGETQYF. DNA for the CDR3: TGCGCCAGCAGCTTAGCCGGTCGGGGAGAGACCCAGTACTTC. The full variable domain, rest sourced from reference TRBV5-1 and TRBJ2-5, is KAGVTQTPRYLIKTRGQQVTLSCSPISGHRSVSWYQQTPGQGLQFLFEYFSETQRNKGNFPGRFSGRQFSNSRSEMNVSTLELGDSALYLCASSLAGRGETQYFGPGTRLLVL.

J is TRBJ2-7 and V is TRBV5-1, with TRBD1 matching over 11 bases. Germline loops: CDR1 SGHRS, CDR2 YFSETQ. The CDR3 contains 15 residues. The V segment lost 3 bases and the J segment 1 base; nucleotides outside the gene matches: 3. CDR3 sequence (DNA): TGCGCCAGCAGCTGGGGACAGGGGGGATCCTACGAGCAGTACTTC. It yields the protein CASSWGQGGSYEQYF.

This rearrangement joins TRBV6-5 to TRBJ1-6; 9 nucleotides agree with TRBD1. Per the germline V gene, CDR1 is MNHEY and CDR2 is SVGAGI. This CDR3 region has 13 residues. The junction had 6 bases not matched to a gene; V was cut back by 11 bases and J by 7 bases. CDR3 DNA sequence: TGTGCCTCCGGGACAGGGAGGAATTCACCCCTCCACTTT. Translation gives CASGTGRNSPLHF.

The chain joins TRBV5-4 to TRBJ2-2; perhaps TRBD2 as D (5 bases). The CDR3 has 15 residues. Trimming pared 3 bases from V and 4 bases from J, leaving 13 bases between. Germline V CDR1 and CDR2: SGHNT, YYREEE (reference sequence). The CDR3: CASSSGGRLTGELFF. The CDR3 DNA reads TGTGCCAGCAGCTCAGGAGGAAGGCTCACCGGGGAGCTGTTTTTT.

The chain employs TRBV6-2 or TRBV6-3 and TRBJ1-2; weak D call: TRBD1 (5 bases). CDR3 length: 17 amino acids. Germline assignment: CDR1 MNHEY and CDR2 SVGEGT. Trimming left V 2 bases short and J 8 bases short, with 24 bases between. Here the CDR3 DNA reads TGTGCCAGCAGTTACCAATTCCCGGGGCGACTAGCCGGCGGCTACACCTTC. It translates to CASSYQFPGRLAGGYTF.

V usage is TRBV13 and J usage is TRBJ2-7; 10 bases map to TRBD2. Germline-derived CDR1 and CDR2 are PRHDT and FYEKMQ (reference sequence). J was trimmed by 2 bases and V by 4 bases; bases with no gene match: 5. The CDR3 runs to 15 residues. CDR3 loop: CASSSTSGGAYEQYF. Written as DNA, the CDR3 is TGTGCCAGCAGCTCCACAAGCGGGGGGGCCTACGAGCAGTACTTC.

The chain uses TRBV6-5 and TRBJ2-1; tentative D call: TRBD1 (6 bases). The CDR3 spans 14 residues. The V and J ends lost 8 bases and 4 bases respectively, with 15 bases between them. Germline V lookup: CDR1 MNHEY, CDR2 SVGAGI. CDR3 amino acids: CASALVGQYNEQFF. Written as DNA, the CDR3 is TGTGCCAGCGCTTTAGTAGGACAGTACAATGAGCAGTTCTTC.

DNA of the CDR3: TGTGCCAGCAACGAACTAGCGCAATACTACGAGCAGTACTTC. Its translation: CASNELAQYYEQYF. The rearrangement links TRBV5-6 to TRBJ2-7, with 7 bases matching TRBD2. Germline CDR1 is SGHDT and CDR2 is YYEEEE. The CDR3 covers 14 residues. V was pared by 6 bases and J by 3 bases, with 9 bases of the junction left unmatched.

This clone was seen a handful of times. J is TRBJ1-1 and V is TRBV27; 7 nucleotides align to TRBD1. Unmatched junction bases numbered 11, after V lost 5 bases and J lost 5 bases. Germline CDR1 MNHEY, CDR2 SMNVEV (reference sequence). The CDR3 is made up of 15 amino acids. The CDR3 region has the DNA TGTGCCAGCAGTACCAACCGGGACAGAGGGACTGAAGCTTTCTTT. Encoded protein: CASSTNRDRGTEAFF.

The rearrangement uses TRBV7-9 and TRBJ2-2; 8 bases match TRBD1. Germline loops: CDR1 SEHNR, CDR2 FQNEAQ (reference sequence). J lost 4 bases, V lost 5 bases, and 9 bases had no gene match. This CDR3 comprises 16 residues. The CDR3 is CASSQRTGLGTGELFF. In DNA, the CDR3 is TGTGCCAGCAGCCAACGGACAGGGCTTGGCACCGGGGAGCTGTTTTTT.

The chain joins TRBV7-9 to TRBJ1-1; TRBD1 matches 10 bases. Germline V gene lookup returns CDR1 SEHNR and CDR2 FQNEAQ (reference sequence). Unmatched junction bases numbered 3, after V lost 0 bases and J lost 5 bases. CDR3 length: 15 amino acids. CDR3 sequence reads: CASSLADRGPTEAFF. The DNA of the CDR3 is TGTGCCAGCAGCTTAGCAGACAGGGGGCCGACTGAAGCTTTCTTT. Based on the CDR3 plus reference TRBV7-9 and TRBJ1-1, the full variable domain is DTGVSQNPRHKITKRGQNVTFRCDPISEHNRLYWYRQTLGQGPEFLTYFQNEAQLEKSRLLSDRFSAERPKGSFSTLEIQRTEQGDSAMYLCASSLADRGPTEAFFGQGTRLTVV.

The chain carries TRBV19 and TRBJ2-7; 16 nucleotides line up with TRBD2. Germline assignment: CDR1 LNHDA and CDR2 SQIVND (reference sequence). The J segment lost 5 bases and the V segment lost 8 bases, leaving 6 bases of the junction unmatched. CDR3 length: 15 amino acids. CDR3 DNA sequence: TGTGCCAGTTCGCCGGGACTAGCGGGGGGGCACGAGCAGTACTTC. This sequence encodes CASSPGLAGGHEQYF.

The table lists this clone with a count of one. The CDR3 DNA follows: TGTGCCAGCAGTTCCGGGTCGCGTCAGTTCTTC. As protein: CASSSGSRQFF. V and J are TRBV12-3 or TRBV12-4 and TRBJ2-1; D is ambiguous. Between the trimmed V and J ends, which lost 4 bases and 13 bases, there was a span of 11 bases. The CDR3 has 11 amino acids.

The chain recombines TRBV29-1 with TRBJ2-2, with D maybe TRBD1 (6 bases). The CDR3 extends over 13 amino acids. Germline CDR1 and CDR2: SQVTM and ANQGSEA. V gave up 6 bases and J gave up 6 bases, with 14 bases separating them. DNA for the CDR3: TGCAGCGTAGACAGGTCTGGGGCCGGGGAGCTGTTTTTT. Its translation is CSVDRSGAGELFF.

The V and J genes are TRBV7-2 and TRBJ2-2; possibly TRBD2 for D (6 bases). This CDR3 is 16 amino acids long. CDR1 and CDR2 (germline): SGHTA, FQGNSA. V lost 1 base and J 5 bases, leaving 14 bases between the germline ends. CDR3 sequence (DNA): TGTGCCAGCAGCTTAGGGAGACTAGTACGGACCGGGGAGCTGTTTTTT. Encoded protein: CASSLGRLVRTGELFF.

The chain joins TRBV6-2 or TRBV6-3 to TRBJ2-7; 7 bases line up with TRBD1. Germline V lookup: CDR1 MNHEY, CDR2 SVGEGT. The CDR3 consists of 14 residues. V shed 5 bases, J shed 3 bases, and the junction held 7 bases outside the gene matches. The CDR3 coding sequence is TGTGCCAGCAGTCGGGACAGTACTGACTACGAGCAGTACTTC. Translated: CASSRDSTDYEQYF.

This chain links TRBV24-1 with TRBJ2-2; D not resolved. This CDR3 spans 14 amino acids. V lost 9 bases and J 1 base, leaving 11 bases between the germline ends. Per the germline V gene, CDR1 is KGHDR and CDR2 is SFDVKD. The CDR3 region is CATQQAGNTGELFF. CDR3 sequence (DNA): TGTGCCACCCAGCAGGCTGGGAACACCGGGGAGCTGTTTTTT.

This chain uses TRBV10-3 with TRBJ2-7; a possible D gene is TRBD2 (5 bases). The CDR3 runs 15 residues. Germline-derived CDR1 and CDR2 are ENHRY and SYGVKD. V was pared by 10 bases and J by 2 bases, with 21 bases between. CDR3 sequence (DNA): TGTGCCACCAGGAGGTCGTCGCTGGCTACCTACGAGCAGTACTTC. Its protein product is CATRRSSLATYEQYF.

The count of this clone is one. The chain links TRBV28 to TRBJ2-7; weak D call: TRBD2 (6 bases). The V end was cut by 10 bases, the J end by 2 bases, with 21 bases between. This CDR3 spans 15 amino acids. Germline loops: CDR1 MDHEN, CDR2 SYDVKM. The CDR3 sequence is CATNLPRDFAYEQYF. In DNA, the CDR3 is TGTGCCACCAACCTCCCCCGGGACTTCGCCTACGAGCAGTACTTC.

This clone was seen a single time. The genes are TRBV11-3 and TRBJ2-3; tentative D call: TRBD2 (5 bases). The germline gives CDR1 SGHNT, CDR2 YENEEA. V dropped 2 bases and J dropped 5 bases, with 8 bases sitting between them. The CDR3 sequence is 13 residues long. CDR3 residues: CASSLTGEDTQYF. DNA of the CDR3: TGTGCCAGCAGCTTAACCGGGGAAGATACGCAGTATTTT.